This T cell receptor (beta chain) was identified in a study of blood T cell repertoires in COVID-19. Here immunoSEQ multiplex PCR was the method, and the copy in TCRdb shows in-frame clones only, minus some. This repertoire shows 140,000 to 150,000 clones, roughly three quarters found once; its top ten account for 6%. The age range of participants was about 18 to 89 years, with residence in under 25 US areas. V shed 2 bases and J 4 bases; nucleotides not matched to a gene: 6. The germline CDR1 and CDR2 sequences are SEHNR and FQNEAQ (reference sequence). The CDR3 spans 16 residues. The sample holds a few counts of this clone. This same CDR3 is encoded by further DNA sequences in the sample.

Input material: PBMCs or T cells enriched from blood (not recorded which). The chain is built from TRBV7-9 and TRBJ2-1; the match to TRBD2 covers 9 bases. This sequence originates from a woman between 45 and 60 years old who had recovered from COVID-19. For the CDR3, the DNA is TGTGCCAGCAGCTTAAGTCTAGCGGGGTCGTACAATGAGCAGTTCTTC. Its translation is CASSLSLAGSYNEQFF. The variable domain in full, with the rest retrieved from reference TRBV7-9 and TRBJ2-1, is DTGVSQNPRHKITKRGQNVTFRCDPISEHNRLYWYRQTLGQGPEFLTYFQNEAQLEKSRLLSDRFSAERPKGSFSTLEIQRTEQGDSAMYLCASSLSLAGSYNEQFFGPGTRLTVL.